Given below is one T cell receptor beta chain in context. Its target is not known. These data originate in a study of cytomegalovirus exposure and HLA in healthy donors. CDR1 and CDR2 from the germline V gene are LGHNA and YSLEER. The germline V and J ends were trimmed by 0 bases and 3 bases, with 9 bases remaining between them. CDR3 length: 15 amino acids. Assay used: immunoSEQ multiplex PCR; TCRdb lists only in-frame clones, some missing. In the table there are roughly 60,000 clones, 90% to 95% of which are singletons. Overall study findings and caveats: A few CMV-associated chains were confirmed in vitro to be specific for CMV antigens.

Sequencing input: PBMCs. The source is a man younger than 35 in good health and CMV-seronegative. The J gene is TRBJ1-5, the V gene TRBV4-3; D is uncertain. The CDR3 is CASSQERLVNQPQHF. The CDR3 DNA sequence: TGCGCCAGCAGCCAAGAACGACTGGTCAATCAGCCCCAGCATTTT.